This TCR beta chain was observed in a study of OX40 agonist ivuxolimab in advanced cancers. Study context: Hepatocellular carcinoma, melanoma, renal cell or head and neck cancer was diagnosed in the dose-escalation patients. General study results and limits: Clonal expansion was seen in CD4+ and CD8+ blood T cells by week 6 at 0.1 to 3.0 mg/kg. Some of the lowest clonal expansion was seen in partial responders at 0.1-3.0 mg/kg.

The data were produced by immunoSEQ multiplex PCR, yet TCRdb's version contains in-frame clones alone and is incomplete. Of tens of thousands of clones listed, about nine tenths are singletons. In regard to this clone: Its matching antigen is unknown.

Autoimmune disease history or systemic immunosuppression disqualified patients. CDR1 is SEHNR and CDR2 is FQNEAQ in the germline V gene (reference sequence). Deletions cut 1 base from V and 0 bases from J, with 7 bases between. There are 15 residues in the CDR3. This chain links TRBV7-9 with TRBJ2-4; no clear D. The sequences come from CD4+ or CD8+ T cells sorted from blood, collected in a trial of the OX40 agonist ivuxolimab. This TCR was recovered from an adult with an advanced solid tumor such as melanoma, head and neck, liver or kidney cancer. DNA of the CDR3: TGTGCCAGCAGCTTAGGCTCCCTAGCCAAAAACATTCAGTACTTC. Its translation: CASSLGSLAKNIQYF.